This TCR beta chain was obtained from a study of T cell repertoires in cytomegalovirus infection. Study summary: Both recently identified HLA-C-restricted and well-studied HLA-B-restricted CMV epitopes were used in the study. CMV infection plus the matching HLA type was flagged by public TCR beta signatures. Findings of the study overall: Across the ex vivo response, the dominant clonotypes were HLA-C-restricted CMV-specific TCR beta clonotypes. There were carriers of CMV plus the relevant HLA, and cumulative public TCR beta family frequency identified them.

This clonotype showed up just a few times. What it recognizes is unknown. One entry per CDR3 protein results from TCRdb running MiXCR on the reads. The sample holds approximately 1,000,000 distinct CDR3 sequences, approximately 31% seen once. V trimming: 6 bases; J trimming: 4 bases; junction bases outside the gene matches: 2. Germline CDR1 is MGHDK and CDR2 is SYGVNS. CDR3 length: 14 amino acids. The receptor was isolated from a human donor in good health (CMV status not recorded). Some clones in this sample may be carry-over from other donors' samples. This chain uses TRBV25-1 with TRBJ2-2; TRBD1 agrees at 10 bases. The input for sequencing was cultured CD8+ T cells from PBMCs, taken from culture after CMV antigen stimulation. CDR3 nucleotides: TGTGCCAGCAGGGGACAGGGGCGCACCGGGGAGCTGTTTTTT. This sequence encodes CASRGQGRTGELFF.